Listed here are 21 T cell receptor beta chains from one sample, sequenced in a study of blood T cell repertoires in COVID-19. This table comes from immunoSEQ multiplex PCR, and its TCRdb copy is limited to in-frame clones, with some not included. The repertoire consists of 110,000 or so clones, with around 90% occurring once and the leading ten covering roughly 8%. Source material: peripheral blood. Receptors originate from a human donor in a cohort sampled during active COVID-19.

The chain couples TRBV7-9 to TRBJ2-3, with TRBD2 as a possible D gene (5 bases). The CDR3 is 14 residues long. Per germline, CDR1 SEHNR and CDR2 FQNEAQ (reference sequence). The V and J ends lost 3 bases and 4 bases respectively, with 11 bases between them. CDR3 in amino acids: CASSFGFSADTQYF. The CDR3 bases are TGTGCCAGCAGCTTCGGTTTTAGCGCAGATACGCAGTATTTT.

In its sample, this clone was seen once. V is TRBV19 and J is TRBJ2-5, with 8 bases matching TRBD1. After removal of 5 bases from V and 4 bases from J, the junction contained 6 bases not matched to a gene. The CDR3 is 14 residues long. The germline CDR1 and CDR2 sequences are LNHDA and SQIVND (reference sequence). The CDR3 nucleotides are TGTGCCAGTAGTCCCAGGGGGCTATCAGAGACCCAGTACTTC. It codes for CASSPRGLSETQYF.

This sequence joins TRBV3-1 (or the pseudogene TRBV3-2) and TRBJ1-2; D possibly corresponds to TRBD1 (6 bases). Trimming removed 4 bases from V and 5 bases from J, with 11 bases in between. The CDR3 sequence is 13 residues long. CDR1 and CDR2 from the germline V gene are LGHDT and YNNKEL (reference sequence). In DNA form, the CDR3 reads TGTGCCAGCAGCCGGGCAGGGGAGTATGGCTACACCTTC. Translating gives CASSRAGEYGYTF.

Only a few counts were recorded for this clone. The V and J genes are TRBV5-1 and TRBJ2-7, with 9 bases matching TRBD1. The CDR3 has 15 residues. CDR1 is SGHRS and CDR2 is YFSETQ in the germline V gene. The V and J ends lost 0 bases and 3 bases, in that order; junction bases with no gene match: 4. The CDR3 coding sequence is TGCGCCAGCAGCTTGGAAACAGGGGGCTTCTACGAGCAGTACTTC. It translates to CASSLETGGFYEQYF.

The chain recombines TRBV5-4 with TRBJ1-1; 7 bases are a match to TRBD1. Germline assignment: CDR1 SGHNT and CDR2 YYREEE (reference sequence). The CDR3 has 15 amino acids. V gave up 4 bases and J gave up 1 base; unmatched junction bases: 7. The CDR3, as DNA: TGTGCCAGCAGCAGGCCGGGGACAGCGAACACTGAAGCTTTCTTT. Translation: CASSRPGTANTEAFF.

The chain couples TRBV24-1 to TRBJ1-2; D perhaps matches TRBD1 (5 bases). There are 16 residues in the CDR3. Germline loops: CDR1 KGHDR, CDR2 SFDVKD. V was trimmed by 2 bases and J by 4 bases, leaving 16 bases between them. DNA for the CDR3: TGTGCCACCAGTGATTGGACTAACAGGCGAATCTATGGCTACACCTTC. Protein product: CATSDWTNRRIYGYTF.

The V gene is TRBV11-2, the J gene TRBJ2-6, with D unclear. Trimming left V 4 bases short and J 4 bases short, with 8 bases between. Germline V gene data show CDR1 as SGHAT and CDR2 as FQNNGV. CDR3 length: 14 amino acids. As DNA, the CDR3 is TGTGCCAGCAGCTCCCGGTTAGGGGCCAACGTCCTGACTTTC. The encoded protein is CASSSRLGANVLTF.

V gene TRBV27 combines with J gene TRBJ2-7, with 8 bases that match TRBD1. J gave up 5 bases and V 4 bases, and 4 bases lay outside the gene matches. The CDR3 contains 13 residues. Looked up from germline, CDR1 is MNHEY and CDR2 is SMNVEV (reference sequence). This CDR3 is CASSSPGGNEQYF. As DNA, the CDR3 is TGTGCCAGCAGTTCCCCAGGGGGCAACGAGCAGTACTTC.

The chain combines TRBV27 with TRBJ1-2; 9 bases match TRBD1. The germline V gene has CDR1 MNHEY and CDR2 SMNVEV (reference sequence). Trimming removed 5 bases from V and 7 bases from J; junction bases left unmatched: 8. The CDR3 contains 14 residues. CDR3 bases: TGTGCCAGCAGTCCACAGGGGGCGGTTGGTGGCTACACCTTC. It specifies CASSPQGAVGGYTF.

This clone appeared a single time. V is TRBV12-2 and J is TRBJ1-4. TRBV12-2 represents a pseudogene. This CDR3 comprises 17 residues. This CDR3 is CASRLARGKARGEKLFF. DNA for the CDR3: TGTGCAAGTCGCTTAGCGAGAGGGAAGGCGAGAGGTGAAAAACTGTTTTTT.

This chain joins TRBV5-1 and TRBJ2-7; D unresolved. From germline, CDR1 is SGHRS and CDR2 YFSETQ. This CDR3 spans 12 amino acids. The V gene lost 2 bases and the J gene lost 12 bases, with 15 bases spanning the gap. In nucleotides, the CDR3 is TGCGCCAGCAGCTTTGAGGATAAAAGGAGGTACTTC. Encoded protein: CASSFEDKRRYF.

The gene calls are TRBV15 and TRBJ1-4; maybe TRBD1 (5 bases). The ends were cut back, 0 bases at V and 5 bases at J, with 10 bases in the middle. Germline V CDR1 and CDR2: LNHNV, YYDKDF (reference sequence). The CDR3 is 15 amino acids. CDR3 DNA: TGTGCCACCAGCAGAGACAGGGAAGGGAATGAAAAACTGTTTTTT. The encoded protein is CATSRDREGNEKLFF.

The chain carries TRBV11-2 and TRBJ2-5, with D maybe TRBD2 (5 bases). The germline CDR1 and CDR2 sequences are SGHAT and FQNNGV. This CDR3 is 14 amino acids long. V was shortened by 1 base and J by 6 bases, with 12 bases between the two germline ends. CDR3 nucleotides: TGTGCCAGCAGCTTAGCTACTCCGGGAAAGACCCAGTACTTC. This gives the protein CASSLATPGKTQYF.

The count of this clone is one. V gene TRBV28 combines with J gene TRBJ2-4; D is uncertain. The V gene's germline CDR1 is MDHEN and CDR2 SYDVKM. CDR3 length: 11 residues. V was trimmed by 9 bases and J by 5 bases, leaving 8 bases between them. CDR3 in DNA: TGTGCCAGTGCGGTTGAAAACATTCAGTACTTC. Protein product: CASAVENIQYF.

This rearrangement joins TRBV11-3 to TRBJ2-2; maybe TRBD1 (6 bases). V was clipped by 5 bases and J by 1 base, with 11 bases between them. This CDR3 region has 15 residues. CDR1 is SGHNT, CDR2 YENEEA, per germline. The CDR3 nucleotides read TGTGCCAGCAGCGATGAGACAGGGAACACCGGGGAGCTGTTTTTT. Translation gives CASSDETGNTGELFF.

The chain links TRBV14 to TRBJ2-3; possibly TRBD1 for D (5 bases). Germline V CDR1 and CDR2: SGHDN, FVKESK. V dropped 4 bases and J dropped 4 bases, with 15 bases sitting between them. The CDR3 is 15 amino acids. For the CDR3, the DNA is TGTGCCAGCAGCCGGCCAGGGATGAGCGCAGATACGCAGTATTTT. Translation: CASSRPGMSADTQYF.

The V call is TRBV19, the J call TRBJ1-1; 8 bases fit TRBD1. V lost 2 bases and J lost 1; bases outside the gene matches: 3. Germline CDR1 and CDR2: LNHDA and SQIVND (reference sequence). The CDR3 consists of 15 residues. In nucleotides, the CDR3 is TGTGCCAGTAGTATACAGGGGGCGAGGAACACTGAAGCTTTCTTT. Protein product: CASSIQGARNTEAFF.

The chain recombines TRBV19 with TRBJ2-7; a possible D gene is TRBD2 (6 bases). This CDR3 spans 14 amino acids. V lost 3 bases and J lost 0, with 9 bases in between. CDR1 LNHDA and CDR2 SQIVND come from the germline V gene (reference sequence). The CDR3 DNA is TGTGCCAGTAGTATCGGAGGGAGCTCCTACGAGCAGTACTTC. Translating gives CASSIGGSSYEQYF.

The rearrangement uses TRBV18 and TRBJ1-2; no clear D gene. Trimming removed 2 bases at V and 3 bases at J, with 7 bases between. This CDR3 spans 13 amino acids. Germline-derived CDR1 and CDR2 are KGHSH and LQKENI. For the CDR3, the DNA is TGTGCCAGCTCACCAAACAAATACTATGGCTACACCTTC. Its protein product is CASSPNKYYGYTF.

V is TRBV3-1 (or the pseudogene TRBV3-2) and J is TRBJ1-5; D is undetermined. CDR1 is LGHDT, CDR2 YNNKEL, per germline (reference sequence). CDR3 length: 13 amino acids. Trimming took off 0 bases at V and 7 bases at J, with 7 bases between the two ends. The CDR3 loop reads CASSQDGGQPQHF. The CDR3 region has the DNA TGTGCCAGCAGCCAAGATGGAGGGCAGCCCCAGCATTTT.

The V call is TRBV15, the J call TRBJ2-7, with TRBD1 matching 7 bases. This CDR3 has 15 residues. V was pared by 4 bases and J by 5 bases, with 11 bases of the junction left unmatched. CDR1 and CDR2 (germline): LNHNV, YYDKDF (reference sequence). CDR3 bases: TGTGCCACCAGCAAATCGGAACAGGGGTCCCACGAGCAGTACTTC. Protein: CATSKSEQGSHEQYF.